The clone carrying this T cell receptor beta chain was seen a few times. CDR3 length equals 13 residues. The germline V and J ends were trimmed by 1 base and 7 bases, with 11 bases remaining between them. Looked up from germline, CDR1 is LGHNA and CDR2 is YSLEER. TCRdb reprocessed the 5' RACE reads with MiXCR, giving one entry per CDR3 protein. The sample carries 400,000 or so distinct CDR3 sequences, more than 5.5% recorded once. This specimen comes from a study of T cells after yellow fever vaccination. Overall study context: Each low-cell-number fraction was prepared by means of SMART-Seq v4 Ultra Low Input.

The material sequenced was PBMCs, taken 5 days after the yellow fever booster vaccination. J is TRBJ2-7 and V is TRBV4-3; D is undetermined. The receptor was isolated from a man aged 30-40 years who received the YFV17D yellow fever vaccine. The CDR3 region is CASSQVQGIEQYF. As DNA, the CDR3 is TGCGCCAGCAGCCAAGTCCAAGGGATTGAGCAGTACTTC.